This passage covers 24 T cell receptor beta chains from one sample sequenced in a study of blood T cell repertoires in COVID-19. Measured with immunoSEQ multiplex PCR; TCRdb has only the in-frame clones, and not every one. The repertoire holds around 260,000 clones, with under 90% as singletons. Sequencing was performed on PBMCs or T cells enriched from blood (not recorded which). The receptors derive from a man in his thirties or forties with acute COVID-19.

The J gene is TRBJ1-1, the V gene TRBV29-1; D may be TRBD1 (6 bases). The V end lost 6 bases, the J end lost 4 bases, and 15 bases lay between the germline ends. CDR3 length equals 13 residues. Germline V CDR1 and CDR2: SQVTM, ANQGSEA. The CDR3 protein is CSVVIIGGTEAFF. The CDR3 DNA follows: TGCAGCGTAGTCATTATAGGGGGCACTGAAGCTTTCTTT.

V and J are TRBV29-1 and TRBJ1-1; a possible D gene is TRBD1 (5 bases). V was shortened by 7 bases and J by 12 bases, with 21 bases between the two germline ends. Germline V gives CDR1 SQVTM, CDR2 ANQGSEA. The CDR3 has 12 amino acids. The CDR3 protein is CSARGGDPGSFF. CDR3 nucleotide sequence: TGCAGCGCCCGGGGAGGGGACCCGGGATCTTTCTTT.

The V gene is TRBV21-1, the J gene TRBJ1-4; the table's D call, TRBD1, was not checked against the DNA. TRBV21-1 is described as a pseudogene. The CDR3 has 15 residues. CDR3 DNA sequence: TGTGCCAGCAGCTCGGCGAGGGGGCGCGGAGAAAAACTGTTTTTT. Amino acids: CASSSARGRGEKLFF.

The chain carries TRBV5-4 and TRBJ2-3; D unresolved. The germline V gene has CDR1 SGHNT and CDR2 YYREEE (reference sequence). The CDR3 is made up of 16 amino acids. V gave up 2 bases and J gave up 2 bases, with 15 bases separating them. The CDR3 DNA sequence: TGTGCCAGCAGCTTTATTAACAGACCTTTCACAGATACGCAGTATTTT. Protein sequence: CASSFINRPFTDTQYF.

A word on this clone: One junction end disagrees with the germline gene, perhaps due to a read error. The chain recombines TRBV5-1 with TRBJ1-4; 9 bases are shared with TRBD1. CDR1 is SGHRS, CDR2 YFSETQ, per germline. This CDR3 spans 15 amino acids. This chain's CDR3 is CASSPQTGGDEKLFF. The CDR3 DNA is TGTGCCAGCAGCCCTCAGACAGGGGGGGACGAAAAACTGTTTTTT.

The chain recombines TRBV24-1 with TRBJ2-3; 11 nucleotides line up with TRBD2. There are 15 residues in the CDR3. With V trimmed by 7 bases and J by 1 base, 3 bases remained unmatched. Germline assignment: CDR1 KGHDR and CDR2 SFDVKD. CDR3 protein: CATRETSGGTDTQYF. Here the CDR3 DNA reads TGTGCCACCAGGGAGACTAGCGGGGGCACAGATACGCAGTATTTT.

DNA for the CDR3: TGTGCCTGGAGTGTACAGACTAGCGGGGGACTATGGAATGAGCAGTTCTTC. This codes for CAWSVQTSGGLWNEQFF. The V gene is TRBV30, the J gene TRBJ2-1; 12 bases match TRBD2. Germline V gene lookup returns CDR1 GTSNPN and CDR2 SVGIG (reference sequence). The CDR3 contains 17 residues. Germline trimming cut 0 bases from V and 7 bases from J; bases unmatched to any gene: 10.

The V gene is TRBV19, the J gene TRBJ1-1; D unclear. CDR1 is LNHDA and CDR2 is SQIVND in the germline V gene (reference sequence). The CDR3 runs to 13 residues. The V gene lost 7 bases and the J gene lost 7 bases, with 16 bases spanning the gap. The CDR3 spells CASTRERGSEAFF. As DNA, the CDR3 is TGTGCCAGTACCCGGGAACGAGGGAGTGAAGCTTTCTTT.

The chain's CDR3 is CSASPWSGDYEQYV. CDR3 DNA sequence: TGCAGTGCTAGTCCGTGGTCGGGGGACTACGAGCAGTACGTC. The chain employs TRBV20-1 and TRBJ2-7; D is possibly TRBD2 (6 bases). V was cut by 3 bases and J by 3 bases, with 15 bases left in between. Per germline, CDR1 DFQATT and CDR2 SNEGSKA (reference sequence). The CDR3 has 14 amino acids.

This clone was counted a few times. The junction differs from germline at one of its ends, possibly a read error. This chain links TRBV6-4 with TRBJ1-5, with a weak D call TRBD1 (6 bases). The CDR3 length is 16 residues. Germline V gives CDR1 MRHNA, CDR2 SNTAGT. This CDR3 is CASSDYPGPQGQPQHF. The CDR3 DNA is TGTGCCAGCAGCGACTATCCGGGCCCACAGGGCCAGCCCCAGCATTTT.

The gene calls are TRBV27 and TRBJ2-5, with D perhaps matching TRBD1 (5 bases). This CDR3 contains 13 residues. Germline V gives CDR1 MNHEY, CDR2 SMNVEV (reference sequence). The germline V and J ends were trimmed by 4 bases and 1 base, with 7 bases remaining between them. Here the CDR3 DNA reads TGTGCCAGCAGTTGGACAATCCAAGAGACCCAGTACTTC. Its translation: CASSWTIQETQYF.

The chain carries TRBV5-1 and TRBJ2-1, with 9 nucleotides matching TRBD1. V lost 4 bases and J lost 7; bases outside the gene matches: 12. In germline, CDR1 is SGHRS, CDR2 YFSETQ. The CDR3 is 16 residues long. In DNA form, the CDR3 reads TGCGCCAGCAGCACTCCCGGGACAGGGATTGGTAATGAGCAGTTCTTC. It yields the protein CASSTPGTGIGNEQFF.

In DNA form, the CDR3 reads TGTGCCAGCAGCACGGGACTAGCGGGGACTACCTACAATGAGCAGTTCTTC. Protein product: CASSTGLAGTTYNEQFF. This chain links TRBV6-2 or TRBV6-3 with TRBJ2-1; TRBD2 matches at 13 bases. The CDR3 has 17 residues. Germline V gives CDR1 MNHEY, CDR2 SVGEGT. The junction had 7 bases not matched to a gene; V was cut back by 6 bases and J by 2 bases.

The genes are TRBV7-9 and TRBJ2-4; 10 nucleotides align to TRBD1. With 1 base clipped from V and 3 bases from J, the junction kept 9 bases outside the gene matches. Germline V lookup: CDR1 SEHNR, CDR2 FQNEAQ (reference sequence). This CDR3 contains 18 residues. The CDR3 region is CASSLVLGTGAFKNIQYF. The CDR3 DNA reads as TGTGCCAGCAGCTTAGTTTTAGGGACAGGGGCGTTCAAAAACATTCAGTACTTC.

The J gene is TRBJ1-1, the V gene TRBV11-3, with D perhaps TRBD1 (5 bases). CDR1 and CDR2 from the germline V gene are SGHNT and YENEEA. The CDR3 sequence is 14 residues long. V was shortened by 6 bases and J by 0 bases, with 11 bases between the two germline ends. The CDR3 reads CASSRQSLNTEAFF. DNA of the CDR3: TGTGCCAGCAGTCGACAGTCCTTGAACACTGAAGCTTTCTTT.

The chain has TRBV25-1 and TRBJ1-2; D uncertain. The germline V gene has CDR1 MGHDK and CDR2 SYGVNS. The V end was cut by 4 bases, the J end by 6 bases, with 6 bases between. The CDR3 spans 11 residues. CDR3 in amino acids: CASSVLDGYTF. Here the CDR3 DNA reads TGTGCCAGCAGTGTTTTAGATGGCTACACCTTC.

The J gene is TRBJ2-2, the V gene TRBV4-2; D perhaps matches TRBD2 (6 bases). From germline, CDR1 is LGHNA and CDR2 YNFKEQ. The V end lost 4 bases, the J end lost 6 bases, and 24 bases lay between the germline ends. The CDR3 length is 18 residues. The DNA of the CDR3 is TGTGCCAGCAGCCCAAACTCTCCTACCGGGAGCTGGTCCGGGGAGCTGTTTTTT. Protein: CASSPNSPTGSWSGELFF.

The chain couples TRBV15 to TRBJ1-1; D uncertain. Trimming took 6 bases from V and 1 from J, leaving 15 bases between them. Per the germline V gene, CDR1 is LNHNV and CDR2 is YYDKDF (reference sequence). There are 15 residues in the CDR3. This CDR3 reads CATSVAATQNTEAFF. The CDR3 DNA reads TGTGCCACCAGTGTAGCGGCGACCCAGAACACTGAAGCTTTCTTT. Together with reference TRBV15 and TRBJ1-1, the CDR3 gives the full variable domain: DAMVIQNPRYQVTQFGKPVTLSCSQTLNHNVMYWYQQKSSQAPKLLFHYYDKDFNNEADTPDNFQSRRPNTSFCFLDIRSPGLGDTAMYLCATSVAATQNTEAFFGQGTRLTVV.

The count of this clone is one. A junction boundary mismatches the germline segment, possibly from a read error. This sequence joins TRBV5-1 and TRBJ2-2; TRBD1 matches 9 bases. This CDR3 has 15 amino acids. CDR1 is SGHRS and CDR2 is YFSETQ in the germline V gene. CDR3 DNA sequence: TGTGCCAGCAGCTGGACAGGGGCGAACACCGGGGAGCTGTTTTTT. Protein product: CASSWTGANTGELFF.

The CDR3, as DNA: TGTGCCAGTAGAAGGGGACAGCCCCACGGGGCCAACGTCCTGACTTTC. This translates into CASRRGQPHGANVLTF. The chain links TRBV19 to TRBJ2-6, with TRBD1 matching 7 bases. CDR3 length equals 16 residues. V shed 6 bases, J shed 4 bases, and the junction held 9 bases outside the gene matches. Per germline, CDR1 LNHDA and CDR2 SQIVND (reference sequence).

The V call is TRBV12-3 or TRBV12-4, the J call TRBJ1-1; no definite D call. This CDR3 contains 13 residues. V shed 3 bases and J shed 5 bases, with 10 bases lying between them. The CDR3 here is CASSLSGETEAFF. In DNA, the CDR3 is TGTGCCAGCAGTTTGAGTGGGGAGACTGAAGCTTTCTTT.

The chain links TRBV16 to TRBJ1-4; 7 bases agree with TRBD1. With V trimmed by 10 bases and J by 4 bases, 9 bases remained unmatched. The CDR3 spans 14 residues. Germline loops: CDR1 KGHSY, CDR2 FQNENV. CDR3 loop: CATSGGQLNEKLFF. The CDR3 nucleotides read TGTGCCACCTCAGGGGGACAGCTTAATGAAAAACTGTTTTTT.

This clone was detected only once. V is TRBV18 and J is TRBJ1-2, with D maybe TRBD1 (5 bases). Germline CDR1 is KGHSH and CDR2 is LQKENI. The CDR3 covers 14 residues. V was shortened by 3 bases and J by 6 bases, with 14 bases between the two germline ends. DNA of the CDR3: TGTGCCAGCTCACCGGGGCCACCGGGTCATGGCTACACCTTC. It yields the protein CASSPGPPGHGYTF.

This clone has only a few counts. The CDR3 DNA is TGTGCCAGTAGTATGGGGACAGTGGGATTAGGCACTGAAGCTTTCTTT. Translation gives CASSMGTVGLGTEAFF. The chain joins TRBV19 to TRBJ1-1; 7 bases map to TRBD1. CDR3 size: 16 residues. J lost 4 bases, V lost 3 bases, and 11 bases had no gene match. Germline assignment: CDR1 LNHDA and CDR2 SQIVND (reference sequence).